Listed below are T cell receptor beta chains from one sample, sequenced in a study of blood T cell repertoires in COVID-19. The table came from immunoSEQ multiplex PCR; TCRdb's copy has only in-frame clones and leaves some out. The table has 85,000 to 100,000 clones, over 75% seen once. Input material: peripheral blood. The source of these receptors is a man between 60 and 75 years old with acute or convalescent COVID-19. Both conserved end residues are part of each CDR3. Fields, in order: clone size, D gene, J gene, V gene, CDR3 protein, CDR3 DNA. D genes are given only for firm matches. The size field is filled for only some rows; it gives once, few, many or a size class.

clone_size: few; d_call: TRBD2; j_call: TRBJ2-3; v_call: TRBV7-2; cdr3_aa: CASSVLAGGGTDTQYF; cdr3_nt: TGTGCCAGCAGCGTCTTAGCGGGGGGCGGGACAGATACGCAGTATTTT
clone_size: few; d_call: -; j_call: TRBJ2-1; v_call: TRBV6-5; cdr3_aa: CASSYSLVGGSEQFF; cdr3_nt: TGTGCCAGCAGTTACAGCCTAGTAGGAGGGAGTGAGCAGTTCTTC
clone_size: -; d_call: -; j_call: TRBJ1-5; v_call: TRBV18; cdr3_aa: CASSLGQKQPQHF; cdr3_nt: TGTGCCAGCTCACTAGGACAGAAACAGCCCCAGCATTTT
clone_size: -; d_call: -; j_call: TRBJ1-1; v_call: TRBV7-2; cdr3_aa: CASGKGPDTEAFF; cdr3_nt: TGTGCCTCTGGAAAGGGGCCCGACACTGAAGCTTTCTTT
clone_size: -; d_call: -; j_call: TRBJ1-1; v_call: TRBV7-8; cdr3_aa: CASSPREGLTEAFF; cdr3_nt: TGTGCCAGCAGCCCCCGGGAGGGGCTTACTGAAGCTTTCTTT
clone_size: -; d_call: -; j_call: TRBJ1-2; v_call: TRBV5-6; cdr3_aa: CASSLRGGYTF; cdr3_nt: TGTGCCAGCAGCTTGCGGGGTGGCTACACCTTC
clone_size: -; d_call: -; j_call: TRBJ1-2; v_call: TRBV19; cdr3_aa: CASTWGSNYGYTF; cdr3_nt: TGTGCCAGTACCTGGGGCAGTAACTATGGCTACACCTTC